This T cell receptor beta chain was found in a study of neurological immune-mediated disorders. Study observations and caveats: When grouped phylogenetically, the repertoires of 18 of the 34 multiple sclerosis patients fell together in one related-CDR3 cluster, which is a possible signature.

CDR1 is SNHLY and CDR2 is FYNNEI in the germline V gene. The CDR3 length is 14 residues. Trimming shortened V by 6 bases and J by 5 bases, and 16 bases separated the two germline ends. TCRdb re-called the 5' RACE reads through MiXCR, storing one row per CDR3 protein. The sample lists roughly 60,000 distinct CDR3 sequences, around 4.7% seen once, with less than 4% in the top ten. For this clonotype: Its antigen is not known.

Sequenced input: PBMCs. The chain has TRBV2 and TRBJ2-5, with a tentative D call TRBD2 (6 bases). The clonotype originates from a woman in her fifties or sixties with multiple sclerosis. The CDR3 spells CASRPEEGRETQYF. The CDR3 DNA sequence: TGTGCCAGCAGGCCCGAGGAGGGGCGGGAGACCCAGTACTTC.